This entry lists 11 T cell receptor beta chains sequenced from one sample in a study of blood T cell repertoires in COVID-19. The protocol was immunoSEQ multiplex PCR, while the TCRdb copy is restricted to in-frame clones and leaves out a portion. The repertoire includes 300,000 to 400,000 clones, approximately 86% of them detected once, and around 4.2% sits in the top ten. Source material: PBMCs or T cells enriched from blood (not recorded which). These receptors all come from a woman aged 40 to 50 with acute COVID-19.

The rearrangement uses TRBV6-1 and TRBJ2-1; D possibly corresponds to TRBD2 (6 bases). Trimming cost V 1 base and J 5 bases, with 18 bases left between them. The V gene's germline CDR1 is MNHNS and CDR2 SASEGT. This CDR3 has 17 amino acids. Here the CDR3 reads CASSEGFGTHRNNEQFF. CDR3 in DNA: TGTGCCAGCAGTGAAGGGTTCGGGACTCACCGAAACAATGAGCAGTTCTTC.

This clone was picked up one time. The V gene is TRBV25-1, the J gene TRBJ1-1; D is undetermined. CDR3 size: 13 residues. Trimming took off 4 bases at V and 4 bases at J, with 10 bases between the two ends. Germline CDR1 and CDR2: MGHDK and SYGVNS. The CDR3 loop is CASSVGSSTEAFF. CDR3 DNA sequence: TGTGCCAGCAGTGTAGGGAGTAGCACTGAAGCTTTCTTT.

In nucleotides, the CDR3 is TGTGCCAGCAGTTCACTCCGGGGGACAGGGAGTGAAAAACTGTTTTTT. Encoded protein: CASSSLRGTGSEKLFF. The rearrangement uses TRBV6-5 and TRBJ1-4, with 9 positions matching TRBD1. There are 16 residues in the CDR3. V shed 4 bases and J 7 bases; nucleotides not matched to a gene: 10. Germline lookup yields CDR1 MNHEY and CDR2 SVGAGI.

This sequence joins TRBV9 and TRBJ1-2; a possible D gene is TRBD1 (5 bases). V was cut by 1 base and J by 1 base, with 17 bases left in between. Per the germline V gene, CDR1 is SGDLS and CDR2 is YYNGEE. This CDR3 is 17 amino acids long. The CDR3 reads CASSVIGVTLFNYGYTF. The CDR3 DNA reads as TGTGCCAGCAGCGTAATAGGGGTTACCCTCTTTAACTATGGCTACACCTTC.

V is TRBV5-1 and J is TRBJ1-6, with D possibly TRBD1 on 6 matching bases. CDR1 and CDR2 from the germline V gene are SGHRS and YFSETQ. This CDR3 has 16 residues. Trimming shortened V by 2 bases and J by 7 bases, and 16 bases separated the two germline ends. This chain's CDR3 is CASSFEVRTENSPLHF. The CDR3 DNA sequence: TGCGCCAGCAGCTTTGAGGTTCGGACAGAGAATTCACCCCTCCACTTT.

The gene calls are TRBV7-2 and TRBJ2-7, with TRBD1 matching 8 bases. CDR1 and CDR2 from the germline V gene are SGHTA and FQGNSA. V gave up 5 bases and J gave up 6 bases; unmatched junction bases: 9. The CDR3 runs to 14 residues. CDR3 amino acids: CASSTRGLNGEQYF. The CDR3 DNA follows: TGTGCCAGCAGCACCAGGGGGCTGAATGGCGAGCAGTACTTC.

This chain links TRBV3-1 (or the pseudogene TRBV3-2) with TRBJ1-2; D is ambiguous. Trimming shortened V by 1 base and J by 2 bases, and 5 bases separated the two germline ends. The germline CDR1 and CDR2 sequences are LGHDT and YNNKEL (reference sequence). The CDR3 runs 13 residues. For the CDR3, the DNA is TGTGCCAGCAGCCAAGGGCGGAACTATGGCTACACCTTC. Protein product: CASSQGRNYGYTF.

The rearrangement joins TRBV6-5 to TRBJ2-7; the match to TRBD1 covers 7 bases. CDR1 is MNHEY, CDR2 SVGAGI, per germline. V was pared by 10 bases and J by 0 bases, with 3 bases of the junction left unmatched. The CDR3 covers 12 residues. The CDR3: CAIDRASYEQYF. The CDR3 bases are TGTGCCATTGACAGGGCCTCCTACGAGCAGTACTTC.

J is TRBJ2-7 and V is TRBV3-1 (or the pseudogene TRBV3-2), with 7 bases identical to TRBD1. This CDR3 spans 13 amino acids. CDR1 is LGHDT, CDR2 YNNKEL, per germline (reference sequence). V was clipped by 3 bases and J by 2 bases; unmatched bases: 1. In DNA form, the CDR3 reads TGTGCCAGCAGCCACACAGGGGCCTACGAGCAGTACTTC. Amino acids: CASSHTGAYEQYF.

This chain connects TRBV27 to TRBJ2-2; weak D call: TRBD1 (6 bases). V lost 7 bases and J 4 bases, leaving 13 bases between the germline ends. The CDR3 runs 14 residues. Germline CDR1 reads MNHEY; CDR2 reads SMNVEV (reference sequence). The CDR3 loop is CASTKRQVTGELFF. The CDR3 DNA sequence: TGTGCCAGCACCAAGAGACAGGTCACCGGGGAGCTGTTTTTT.

The chain recombines TRBV6-5 with TRBJ1-4; D unclear. CDR3 length: 13 amino acids. The ends were cut back, 6 bases at V and 7 bases at J, with 12 bases in the middle. The germline V gene encodes CDR1 MNHEY and CDR2 SVGAGI. CDR3 bases: TGTGCCAGCAGCGAGCCCCCGGGTGAAAAACTGTTTTTT. Translation: CASSEPPGEKLFF.